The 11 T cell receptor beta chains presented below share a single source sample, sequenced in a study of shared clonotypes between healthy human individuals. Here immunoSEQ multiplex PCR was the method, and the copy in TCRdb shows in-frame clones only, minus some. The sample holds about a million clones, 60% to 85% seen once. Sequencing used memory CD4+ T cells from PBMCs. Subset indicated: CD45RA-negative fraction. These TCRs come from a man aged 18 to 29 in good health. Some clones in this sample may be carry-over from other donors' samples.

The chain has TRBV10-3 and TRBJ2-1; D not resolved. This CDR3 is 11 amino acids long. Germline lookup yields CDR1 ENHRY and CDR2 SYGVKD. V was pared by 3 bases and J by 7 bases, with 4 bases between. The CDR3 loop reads CAISEGNEQFF. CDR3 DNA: TGTGCCATCAGTGAAGGTAATGAGCAGTTCTTC.

The CDR3 reads CASSGVSTDTQYF. CDR3 DNA: TGTGCCAGCAGCGGGGTCAGCACAGATACGCAGTATTTT. The V and J genes are TRBV5-4 and TRBJ2-3; no clear D gene. The V gene lost 4 bases and the J gene lost 0 bases, with 6 bases spanning the gap. Germline V gene data show CDR1 as SGHNT and CDR2 as YYREEE (reference sequence). The CDR3 is 13 residues long.

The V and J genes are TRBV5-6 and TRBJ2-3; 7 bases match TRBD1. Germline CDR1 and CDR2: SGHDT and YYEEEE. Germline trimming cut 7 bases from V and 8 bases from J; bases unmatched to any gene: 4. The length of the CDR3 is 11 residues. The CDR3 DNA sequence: TGTGCCAGCGAACACAGGGGTACGCAGTATTTT. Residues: CASEHRGTQYF.

This chain's CDR3 is CASRGSSGSEKLFF. The CDR3 DNA sequence: TGTGCCAGCCGGGGTTCATCGGGGAGTGAAAAACTGTTTTTT. This rearrangement joins TRBV27 to TRBJ1-4, with D uncertain. The CDR3 spans 14 residues. V gave up 8 bases and J gave up 7 bases, with 17 bases separating them. Germline V gene lookup returns CDR1 MNHEY and CDR2 SMNVEV (reference sequence).

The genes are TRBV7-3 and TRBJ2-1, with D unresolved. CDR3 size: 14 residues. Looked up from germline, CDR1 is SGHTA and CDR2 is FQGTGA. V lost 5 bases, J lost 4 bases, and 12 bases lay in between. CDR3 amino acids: CASSLGGLYNEQFF. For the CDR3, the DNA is TGTGCCAGCAGCCTCGGCGGCCTATACAATGAGCAGTTCTTC. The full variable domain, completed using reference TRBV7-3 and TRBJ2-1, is GAGVSQTPSNKVTEKGKYVELRCDPISGHTALYWYRQSLGQGPEFLIYFQGTGAADDSGLPNDRFFAVRPEGSVSTLKIQRTERGDSAVYLCASSLGGLYNEQFFGPGTRLTVL.

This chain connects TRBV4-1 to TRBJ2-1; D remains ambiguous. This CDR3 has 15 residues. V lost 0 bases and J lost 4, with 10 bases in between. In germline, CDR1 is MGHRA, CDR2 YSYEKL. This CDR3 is CASSQEARPYNEQFF. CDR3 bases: TGCGCCAGCAGCCAAGAGGCACGCCCTTACAATGAGCAGTTCTTC.

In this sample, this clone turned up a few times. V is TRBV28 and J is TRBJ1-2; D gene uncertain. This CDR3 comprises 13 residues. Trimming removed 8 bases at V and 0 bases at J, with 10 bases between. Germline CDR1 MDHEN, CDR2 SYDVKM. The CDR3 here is CASVTNANYGYTF. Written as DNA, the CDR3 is TGTGCCAGCGTTACAAACGCTAACTATGGCTACACCTTC.

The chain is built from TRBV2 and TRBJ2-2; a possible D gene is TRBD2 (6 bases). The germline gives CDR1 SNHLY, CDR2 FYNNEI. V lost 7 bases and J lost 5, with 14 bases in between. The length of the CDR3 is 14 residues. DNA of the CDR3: TGTGCCAGCATCCGGGAGAGTGGGACCGGGGAGCTGTTTTTT. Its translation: CASIRESGTGELFF.

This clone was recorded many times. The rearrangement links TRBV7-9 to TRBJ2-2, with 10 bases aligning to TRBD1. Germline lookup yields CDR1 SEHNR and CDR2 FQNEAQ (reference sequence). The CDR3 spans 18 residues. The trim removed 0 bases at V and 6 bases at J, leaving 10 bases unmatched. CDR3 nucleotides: TGTGCCAGCAGCTTAGCCCCCCGGGGACAGGGGATCCCCGGGGAGCTGTTTTTT. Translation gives CASSLAPRGQGIPGELFF.

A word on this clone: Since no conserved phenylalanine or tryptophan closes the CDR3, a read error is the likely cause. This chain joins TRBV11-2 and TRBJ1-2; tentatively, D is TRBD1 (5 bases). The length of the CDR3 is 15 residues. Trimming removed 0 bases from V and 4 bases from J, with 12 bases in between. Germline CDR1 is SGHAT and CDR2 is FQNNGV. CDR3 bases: TGTGCCAGCAGCTTAGATGACCCAGGGCTCTATGGCTACACCTCC. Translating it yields CASSLDDPGLYGYTS.

The DNA of the CDR3 is TGTGCCAGCAGCCTTCTGGTGCTTAACTATGGCTACACCTTC. Its protein product is CASSLLVLNYGYTF. The V and J genes are TRBV5-6 and TRBJ1-2, with unresolved D. This CDR3 has 14 residues. In germline, CDR1 is SGHDT, CDR2 YYEEEE. Trimming stripped 4 bases from V and 1 base from J, with 11 bases between.